A single sample gave rise to the 12 T cell receptor beta chains below, sequenced in a study of T cells after yellow fever vaccination. TCRdb used MiXCR to reprocess the 5' RACE reads, holding one entry per CDR3 protein. The sample has about 94,000 distinct CDR3 sequences; over 8% are singletons. Sequencing was performed on CD8+ T cells not binding an NS4B(214-222) dextramer, sorted from PBMCs, taken about 2 weeks after the first yellow fever vaccination. The receptors were gathered from a man younger than 35 who received the YFV17D yellow fever vaccine.

The J gene is TRBJ1-5, the V gene TRBV10-2; D unresolved. Trimming removed 3 bases from V and 4 bases from J, with 4 bases in between. In germline, CDR1 is WSHSY, CDR2 SAAADI. The CDR3 is 12 residues long. CDR3 in DNA: TGCGCCAGCAGTGAAGGGAATCAGCCCCAGCATTTT. Encoded protein: CASSEGNQPQHF.

This clonotype turned up a few times. V and J are TRBV29-1 and TRBJ1-2; D might be TRBD1 (6 bases). The CDR3 spans 14 residues. Trimming cost V 0 bases and J 7 bases, with 15 bases left between them. Germline V lookup: CDR1 SQVTM, CDR2 ANQGSEA. This CDR3 is CSVEDDPRGGGYTF. The CDR3 bases are TGCAGCGTTGAAGATGACCCCAGGGGCGGTGGCTACACCTTC.

In this sample, this clonotype turned up a few times. This chain uses TRBV7-9 with TRBJ1-6; unclear D gene. The CDR3 has 14 residues. V was clipped by 7 bases and J by 5 bases, with 12 bases between them. Germline V CDR1 and CDR2: SEHNR, FQNEAQ (reference sequence). CDR3 amino acids: CASKGGLHNSPLHF. CDR3 nucleotide sequence: TGTGCCAGCAAAGGAGGACTCCATAATTCACCCCTCCACTTT.

The chain carries TRBV27 and TRBJ2-3; perhaps TRBD2 as D (6 bases). The CDR3 totals 14 residues. Germline values: CDR1 MNHEY, CDR2 SMNVEV (reference sequence). The V and J ends lost 8 bases and 15 bases respectively, with 27 bases between them. The CDR3 spells CASQTSTSTDTPYF. CDR3 DNA: TGTGCCAGCCAGACCTCTACTAGCACAGATACGCCCTATTTT.

The chain employs TRBV7-6 and TRBJ2-1, with D possibly being TRBD1 (5 bases). Trimming stripped 6 bases from V and 8 bases from J, with 11 bases between. The CDR3 runs to 12 residues. In germline, CDR1 is SGHVS, CDR2 FNYEAQ. The CDR3 here is CASSSGWHEQFF. The CDR3 nucleotides are TGTGCCAGCAGTTCAGGGTGGCATGAGCAGTTCTTC.

This clonotype has just a few counts. This chain links TRBV13 with TRBJ1-5; 7 bases map to TRBD1. The CDR3 runs 14 residues. J lost 6 bases, V lost 6 bases, and 8 bases had no gene match. The germline V gene encodes CDR1 PRHDT and CDR2 FYEKMQ (reference sequence). This chain's CDR3 is CASSRTGVAQPQHF. The CDR3, as DNA: TGTGCCAGCAGTCGTACAGGGGTGGCTCAGCCCCAGCATTTT.

This chain links TRBV20-1 with TRBJ1-2; the D gene is possibly TRBD1 (6 bases). Between the trimmed V and J ends, which lost 0 bases and 7 bases, there was a span of 12 bases. The CDR3 sequence is 13 residues long. The germline V gene has CDR1 DFQATT and CDR2 SNEGSKA (reference sequence). CDR3 in DNA: TGCAGTGCTAGAGACATGGGGGGCGGTGGCTACACCTTC. This codes for CSARDMGGGGYTF.

The J gene is TRBJ1-5, the V gene TRBV24-1, with no clear D. V lost 6 bases to trimming and J lost 1 base, with 9 bases between them. The germline CDR1 and CDR2 sequences are KGHDR and SFDVKD. CDR3 length: 14 residues. The chain's CDR3 is CATSTPISNQPQHF. The CDR3 region has the DNA TGTGCCACCAGTACTCCGATAAGCAATCAGCCCCAGCATTTT.

V is TRBV6-5 and J is TRBJ2-1, with TRBD2 as a possible D gene (6 bases). V was cut by 4 bases and J by 4 bases, with 14 bases left in between. The CDR3 length is 15 residues. Germline V gene data show CDR1 as MNHEY and CDR2 as SVGAGI. The CDR3 DNA follows: TGTGCCAGCAGTTCCGGGACTCCTATATACAATGAGCAGTTCTTC. Residues: CASSSGTPIYNEQFF.

The rearrangement links TRBV7-6 to TRBJ2-3; 7 nucleotides match TRBD1. Trimming cost V 1 base and J 5 bases; bases outside gene matches: 6. Germline CDR1 and CDR2: SGHVS and FNYEAQ. The CDR3 length is 15 residues. CDR3 protein: CASSLEGGPGDTQYF. For the CDR3, the DNA is TGTGCCAGCAGCTTAGAAGGGGGCCCGGGAGATACGCAGTATTTT.

Only a few counts were recorded for this clonotype. The rearrangement joins TRBV29-1 to TRBJ2-1; 8 positions agree with TRBD1. Trimming cost V 6 bases and J 9 bases; bases outside gene matches: 7. Germline CDR1 SQVTM, CDR2 ANQGSEA. CDR3 length: 12 amino acids. The CDR3 DNA follows: TGCAGCGTGTGGACAGGGAACGCTGAGCAGTTCTTC. It specifies CSVWTGNAEQFF.

This clonotype has only a few counts. J is TRBJ1-1 and V is TRBV6-6; no clear D gene. Per germline, CDR1 MNHNY and CDR2 SVGAGI (reference sequence). V lost 0 bases to trimming and J lost 11 bases, with 10 bases between them. The CDR3 sequence is 12 residues long. CDR3 bases: TGTGCCAGCAGTTACTCGGGATTGCGCGCTTTCTTT. Protein product: CASSYSGLRAFF.